A selection of T cell receptor beta chains follows, all from one sample in a study of cytomegalovirus exposure and HLA in healthy donors. The assay was immunoSEQ multiplex PCR, and TCRdb's table has in-frame clones only and misses some. The sample holds some 140,000 clones; roughly 77% are singletons and the top ten take less than 10%. The source material was PBMCs. The receptors come from a man in his thirties or forties in good health and CMV-seropositive. Both conserved end residues are part of each CDR3. Fields, in order: clone size, V gene, D gene, CDR3 length, J gene, CDR3 protein, CDR3 DNA. The D gene is left open where the match is weak. Only some rows state a clone size, as once, few, many or a class for expanded clones.

>-|TRBV6-1|-|14|TRBJ1-2
CASSVSGDGYGYTF
TGTGCCAGCAGTGTTTCAGGGGACGGCTATGGCTACACCTTC
>-|TRBV7-2|-|15|TRBJ1-6
CASSTGSSYNSPLHF
TGTGCCAGCAGTACAGGGAGCTCCTATAATTCACCCCTCCACTTT
>-|TRBV2|-|15|TRBJ2-2
CASSVEGVKTGELFF
TGTGCCAGCAGTGTCGAGGGAGTGAAGACCGGGGAGCTGTTTTTT
>few|TRBV4-1|-|12|TRBJ1-5
CASSPPGEPQHF
TGCGCCAGCAGCCCACCGGGGGAGCCCCAGCATTTT
>few|TRBV29-1|-|14|TRBJ2-2
CSVRGQPNTGELFF
TGCAGCGTTAGGGGTCAACCGAACACCGGGGAGCTGTTTTTT
>-|TRBV27|-|14|TRBJ1-2
CASSLSGGAEGYTF
TGTGCCAGCAGTTTATCCGGAGGGGCGGAGGGCTACACCTTC
>-|TRBV28|TRBD1|15|TRBJ1-2
CASTWPGTGGRGYTF
TGTGCCAGCACGTGGCCCGGGACAGGGGGTAGAGGCTACACCTTC
>few|TRBV27|TRBD2|13|TRBJ2-1
CASSFPRGGEQFF
TGTGCCAGCAGTTTCCCTCGGGGAGGGGAGCAGTTCTTC
>few|TRBV5-1|TRBD1|16|TRBJ2-5
CASSLGGQGGQETQYF
TGCGCCAGCAGCTTGGGAGGACAGGGTGGACAAGAGACCCAGTACTTC
>once|TRBV29-1|-|12|TRBJ1-2
CSVPSGGSGYTF
TGCAGCGTTCCTTCTGGAGGATCAGGCTACACCTTC